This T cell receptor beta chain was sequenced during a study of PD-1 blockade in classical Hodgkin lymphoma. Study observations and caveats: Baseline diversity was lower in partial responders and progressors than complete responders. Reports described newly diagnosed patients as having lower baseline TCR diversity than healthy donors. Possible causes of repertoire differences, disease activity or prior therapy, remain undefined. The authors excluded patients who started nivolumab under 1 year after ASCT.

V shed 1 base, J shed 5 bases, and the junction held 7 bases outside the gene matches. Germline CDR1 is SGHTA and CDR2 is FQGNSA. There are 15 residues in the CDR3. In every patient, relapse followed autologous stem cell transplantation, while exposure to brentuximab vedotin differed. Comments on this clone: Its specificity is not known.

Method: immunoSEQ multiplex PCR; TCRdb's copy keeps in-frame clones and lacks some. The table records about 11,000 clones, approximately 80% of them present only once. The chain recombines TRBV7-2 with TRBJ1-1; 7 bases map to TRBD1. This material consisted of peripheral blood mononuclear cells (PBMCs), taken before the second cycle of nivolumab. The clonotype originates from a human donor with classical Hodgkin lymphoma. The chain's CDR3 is CASSLGDRAGTEAFF. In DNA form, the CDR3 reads TGTGCCAGCAGCTTAGGAGACAGGGCTGGGACTGAAGCTTTCTTT.